This T cell receptor (beta chain) was captured in a study of CD8+CD57+ T cells in acquired aplastic anemia. Findings and caveats of the study: The same twenty-nine CD8+ CDR3 sequences occurred in patients and in controls.

It was patients with CD8+CD57+ cell expansion by flow cytometry who were chosen for sequencing. Severe acquired aplastic anemia was present in every patient. When blood sampling took place, the patients had received no therapy. The trim removed 7 bases at V and 5 bases at J, leaving 11 bases unmatched. Germline V gene lookup returns CDR1 LNHDA and CDR2 SQIVND (reference sequence). This CDR3 is built from 15 residues. This clonotype has ten or more counts. The antigen is unknown. Genomic DNA templated the TCR beta VDJ and CDR3 profiling. In TCRdb, the reads were re-called with MiXCR into one record per CDR3 protein. Counted here are 160,000 or so distinct CDR3 sequences, 47% occurring once; the ten biggest clones make up roughly 2.8%.

Sequenced input: sorted CD4+, CD8+, or CD8+CD57+ T cells (not recorded which) from PBMCs. The rearrangement links TRBV19 to TRBJ1-1; 9 bases align to TRBD1. This sequence was found in a human donor with aplastic anemia. The CDR3 DNA sequence: TGTGCCAGTACCCCGAACCGGGACAGGGAAACTGAAGCTTTCTTT. Residues: CASTPNRDRETEAFF.